This T cell receptor beta chain was recovered during a study of radiotherapy plus CTLA-4 blockade in lung cancer. In the study overall: Overall, around 19% of patients showed an objective response, while 31% attained disease control.

As to this clone: Its antigen is as yet unknown.

The study, taken as a whole, reports: Blood TCR clones of tumor origin expanded after radiotherapy plus ipilimumab. Early clone dynamics of blood T cells, plus interferon-beta, reportedly predicted response best.

The CDR3 has 14 residues. The V segment lost 7 bases and the J segment 4 bases; nucleotides outside the gene matches: 9. Germline V gene data show CDR1 as MNHNS and CDR2 as SASEGT. It was focal radiation plus CTLA-4 blockade with ipilimumab that patients with chemo-refractory metastatic non-small-cell lung cancer received. Here immunoSEQ multiplex PCR was the method, and the copy in TCRdb shows in-frame clones only, minus some. There are about 98,000 clones in the sample; 75% to 90% occur only once, and under 4% lies in the top ten. Sequencing was performed on peripheral blood, taken from a patient treated with radiotherapy plus ipilimumab. The gene calls are TRBV6-1 and TRBJ2-7; 8 positions match TRBD2. The TCR sequence derives from a human donor with non-small cell lung cancer who had a partial response to radiotherapy plus ipilimumab. CDR3 nucleotide sequence: TGTGCCAGCACCTTACTAGCGGACCAGTACGAGCAGTACTTC. Translated, it gives CASTLLADQYEQYF.